Listed below are T cell receptor beta chains from one sample, sequenced in a study of T cells after somatic rescue of genetic block. Clones were sequenced by immunoSEQ multiplex PCR, and TCRdb holds only the in-frame ones, with some missing. Seen here are around 64,000 clones, approximately 90% observed once, and the top ten hold 2.5% to 3.5%. Material: peripheral blood mononuclear cells (PBMCs). Source of these receptors: a man aged 40-55 years. CDR3s include the opening cysteine and the closing phenylalanine or tryptophan. A D gene is named only where the DNA matches it firmly. For some rows the clone size is stated as once, few or many, or as a class when expanded; others skip it.

TGTGCCAGCAGTCCAGGACAGGGGACTGAAAAACTGTTTTTT	CASSPGQGTEKLFF	.	TRBD1	TRBV27	TRBJ1-4
TGCGCCAGCAGCTCCGGGACAGGGGGTGAAAAACTGTTTTTT	CASSSGTGGEKLFF	.	TRBD1	TRBV5-1	TRBJ1-4
TGCGCCAGCAGCAAGGGGACCGTCTACGAGCAGTACTTC	CASSKGTVYEQYF	.	.	TRBV5-1	TRBJ2-7
TGCGCCAGCAGCTCTATTGGGACAGGGGGCAATGAGCAGTTCTTC	CASSSIGTGGNEQFF	once	TRBD1	TRBV5-1	TRBJ2-1
TGTGCCAGCAGCTTGGTCGGTAGCTCTGGGGCCAACGTCCTGACTTTC	CASSLVGSSGANVLTF	.	.	TRBV5-5	TRBJ2-6
TGTGCCAGCAGCGTAGGATTCCTGGGGACAGGGGAATTTGCCGGGGAGCTGTTTTTT	CASSVGFLGTGEFAGELFF	.	TRBD1	TRBV9	TRBJ2-2
TGTGCCAGCAGTGAGACTAGCGGCTCTGGGGCCAACGTCCTGACTTTC	CASSETSGSGANVLTF	.	TRBD2	TRBV6-4	TRBJ2-6
TGTGCCAGCAGCCCGAGCGGGGCTCCGAACACTGAAGCTTTCTTT	CASSPSGAPNTEAFF	.	.	TRBV9	TRBJ1-1
TGTGCCAGCAGTTTATCTGGCGGGAGGTATTCCGGGGAGCTGTTTTTT	CASSLSGGRYSGELFF	.	TRBD2	TRBV28	TRBJ2-2
TGTGCCAGCAGTCCCAGGGTCAACGAGCAGTACTTC	CASSPRVNEQYF	.	.	TRBV6-1	TRBJ2-7
TGTGCCAGCTCACCGAGTGGACAGTTCAATCAGCCCCAGCATTTT	CASSPSGQFNQPQHF	once	.	TRBV18	TRBJ1-5
TGTGCCAGCAGTAACGTGGGACAGACTTCCTACAATGAGCAGTTCTTC	CASSNVGQTSYNEQFF	.	TRBD1	TRBV27	TRBJ2-1
TGTGCCAGCAGCCTTCCAGTGGAGGAAGAGACCCAGTACTTC	CASSLPVEEETQYF	.	.	TRBV6-6	TRBJ2-5
TGTGCCAGCAGCCCAGGGACCTATGGCTACACCTTC	CASSPGTYGYTF	.	.	TRBV7-9	TRBJ1-2
TGCGCCAGCAGCCAAGTAGGGGACAGGGGTCCGGAGACCCAGTACTTC	CASSQVGDRGPETQYF	.	TRBD1	TRBV4-1	TRBJ2-5
TGTGCCATCAGGACAGGGGTGGACTACGAGCAGTACTTC	CAIRTGVDYEQYF	.	TRBD1	TRBV10-3	TRBJ2-7
TGCGCCAGCAGCGCACAGGGATCCGGAAACACCATATATTTT	CASSAQGSGNTIYF	.	.	TRBV5-1	TRBJ1-3
TGCAGCGTTGAACCCGACGGAGACAGGGCCGGGGAGCTGTTTTTT	CSVEPDGDRAGELFF	.	TRBD1	TRBV29-1	TRBJ2-2
TGTGCCAGCAGCCAACAGCCGGGACAGACAAATGAAAAACTGTTTTTT	CASSQQPGQTNEKLFF	.	TRBD1	TRBV4-2	TRBJ1-4
TGTGCCAGCAGTTCAATGGCGGGAGGACACCAAGAGACCCAGTACTTC	CASSSMAGGHQETQYF	once	TRBD2	TRBV27	TRBJ2-5
TGTGCCAGTAATATCTGGTCGGCTGCAGCCGGGGAGCTGTTTTTT	CASNIWSAAAGELFF	.	.	TRBV19	TRBJ2-2
TGCGCCAGCAGCTTCGTAGCGGGGACGGGAGATACGCAGTATTTT	CASSFVAGTGDTQYF	.	TRBD2	TRBV5-1	TRBJ2-3
TGTGCCAGCAGCCTCGGACTAGCGACGGAGACCCAGTACTTC	CASSLGLATETQYF	.	TRBD2	TRBV5-6	TRBJ2-5
TGCGCCAGCAGCGGGGGACGGCGTAACACTGAAGCTTTCTTT	CASSGGRRNTEAFF	.	.	TRBV5-1	TRBJ1-1
TGTGCCAGCACCCAGACTAGCGGAGCGTACAATGAGCAGTTCTTC	CASTQTSGAYNEQFF	.	TRBD2	TRBV7-2	TRBJ2-1
TGCGCCAGCAGCCTACGGGACAGGGCAGAAAAACTGTTTTTT	CASSLRDRAEKLFF	.	TRBD1	TRBV5-1	TRBJ1-4
TGCGCCAGCAGCCAAGGGGCTCAGGGCACCGGGGAGCTGTTTTTT	CASSQGAQGTGELFF	once	.	TRBV4-1	TRBJ2-2
TGTGCCTGGGGGGGAGGGAGCTCCTACAATGAGCAGTTCTTC	CAWGGGSSYNEQFF	once	TRBD2	TRBV30	TRBJ2-1
TGTGCCAGCTCACCTCTTGCCCCCTCAGGGCTGGTCGGACATGAGCAGTTCTTC	CASSPLAPSGLVGHEQFF	.	.	TRBV18	TRBJ2-1
TGTGCCAGCAGCTTGGCGGCAGGGTGGTTAAACACTGAAGCTTTCTTT	CASSLAAGWLNTEAFF	once	.	TRBV5-6	TRBJ1-1
TGCGCCAGCAGCAAAGGCGGGACTCTCGCAGATACGCAGTATTTT	CASSKGGTLADTQYF	few	.	TRBV4-1	TRBJ2-3
TGTGCCAGCAGCTTACGGACAGTCCAAGAGACCCAGTACTTC	CASSLRTVQETQYF	.	.	TRBV5-4	TRBJ2-5
TGTGCCAGCAGTGAATTCACAACCGGGGGCACTGAAGCTTTCTTT	CASSEFTTGGTEAFF	.	.	TRBV6-1	TRBJ1-1
TGTGCCACCAGCAGAGGGTTTTCGACAGGGGGCATAACGGGAGTCCGCGAGCAGTACTTC	CATSRGFSTGGITGVREQYF	.	TRBD1	TRBV15	TRBJ2-7
TGTGCCAGCAGTCTAAACCCGGGACACTACGAGCAGTACTTC	CASSLNPGHYEQYF	.	.	TRBV27	TRBJ2-7
TGTGCCAGCACCGCGCGGGAAGCGGGGCTAGACAATGAGCAGTTCTTC	CASTAREAGLDNEQFF	.	TRBD2	TRBV2	TRBJ2-1